What follows is one T cell receptor (beta chain) and its context. The sample is drawn from a study of blood T cell repertoires in COVID-19. About the research overall: COVID-19 samples, acute and convalescent, were from the United States, Italy and Spain.

The table came from immunoSEQ multiplex PCR; TCRdb's copy has only in-frame clones and leaves some out. The sample consists of about 260,000 clones, roughly nine tenths of them appearing once. The V gene lost 4 bases and the J gene lost 0 bases, with 23 bases spanning the gap. Germline lookup yields CDR1 SGDLS and CDR2 YYNGEE. This CDR3 has 19 amino acids. The TCR was taken from a man aged 35-49 years who had recovered from COVID-19. The chain couples TRBV9 to TRBJ1-3, with a weak D call TRBD1 (5 bases). The sequencing sample was made of peripheral blood. In DNA form, the CDR3 reads TGTGCCAGCAGCCCCCTTCGCGGGGGGGGGTTACTCTCTGGAAACACCATATATTTT. Amino acid sequence: CASSPLRGGGLLSGNTIYF.